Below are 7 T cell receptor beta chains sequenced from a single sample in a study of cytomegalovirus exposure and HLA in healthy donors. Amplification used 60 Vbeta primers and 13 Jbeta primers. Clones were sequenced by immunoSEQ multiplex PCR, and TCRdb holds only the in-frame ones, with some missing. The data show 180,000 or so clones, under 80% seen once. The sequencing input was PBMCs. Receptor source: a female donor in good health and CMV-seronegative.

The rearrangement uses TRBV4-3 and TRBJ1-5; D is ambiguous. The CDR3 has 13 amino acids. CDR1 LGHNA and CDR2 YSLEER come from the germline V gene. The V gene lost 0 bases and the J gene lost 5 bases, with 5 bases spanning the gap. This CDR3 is CASSQDLDQPQHF. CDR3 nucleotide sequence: TGCGCCAGCAGCCAAGATCTTGATCAGCCCCAGCATTTT.

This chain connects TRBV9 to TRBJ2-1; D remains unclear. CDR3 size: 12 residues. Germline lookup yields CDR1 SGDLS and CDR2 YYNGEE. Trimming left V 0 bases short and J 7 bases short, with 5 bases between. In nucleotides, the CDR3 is TGTGCCAGCAGCGTAGCCGGGAATGAGCAGTTCTTC. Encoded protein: CASSVAGNEQFF.

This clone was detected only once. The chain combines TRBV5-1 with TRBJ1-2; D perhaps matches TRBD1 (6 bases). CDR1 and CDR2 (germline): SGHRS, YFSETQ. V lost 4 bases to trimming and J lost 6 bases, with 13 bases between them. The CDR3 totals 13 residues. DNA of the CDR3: TGCGCCAGCAGCGAGGGGGGGGGTGATGGCTACACCTTC. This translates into CASSEGGGDGYTF.

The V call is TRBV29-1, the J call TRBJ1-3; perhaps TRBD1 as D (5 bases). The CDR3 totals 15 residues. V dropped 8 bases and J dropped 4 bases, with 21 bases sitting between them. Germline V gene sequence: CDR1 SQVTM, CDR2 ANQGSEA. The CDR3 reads CSHGGEGLNGNTIYF. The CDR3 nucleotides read TGCAGCCACGGAGGGGAGGGACTCAACGGAAACACCATATATTTT.

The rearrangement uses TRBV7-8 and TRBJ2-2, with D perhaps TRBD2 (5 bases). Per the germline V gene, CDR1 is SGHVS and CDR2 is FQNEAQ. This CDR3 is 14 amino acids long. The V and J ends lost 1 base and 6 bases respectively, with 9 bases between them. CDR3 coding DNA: TGTGCCAGCAGCTTAGTCGGGGTCGCCGGGGAGCTGTTTTTT. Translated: CASSLVGVAGELFF.

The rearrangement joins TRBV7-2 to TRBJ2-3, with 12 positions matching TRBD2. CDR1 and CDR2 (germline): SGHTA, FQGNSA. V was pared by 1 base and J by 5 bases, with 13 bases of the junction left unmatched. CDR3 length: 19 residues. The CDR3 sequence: CASSLDPPLAGGQGDTQYF. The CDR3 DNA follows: TGTGCCAGCAGCTTAGACCCTCCCCTAGCGGGGGGGCAAGGAGATACGCAGTATTTT.

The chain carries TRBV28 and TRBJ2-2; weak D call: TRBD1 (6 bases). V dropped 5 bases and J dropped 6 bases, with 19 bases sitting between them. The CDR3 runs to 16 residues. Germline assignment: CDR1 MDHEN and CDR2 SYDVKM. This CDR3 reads CASSALDSRSPGELFF. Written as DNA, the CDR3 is TGTGCCAGCAGTGCTCTGGACAGCCGAAGTCCCGGGGAGCTGTTTTTT. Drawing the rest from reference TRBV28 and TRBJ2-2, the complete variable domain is DVKVTQSSRYLVKRTGEKVFLECVQDMDHENMFWYRQDPGLGLRLIYFSYDVKMKEKGDIPEGYSVSREKKERFSLILESASTNQTSMYLCASSALDSRSPGELFFGEGSRLTVL.